Listed below are T cell receptor beta chains from one sample, sequenced in a study of early stage breast cancer tumors. The method was immunoSEQ multiplex PCR; TCRdb's version includes in-frame clones alone and lacks a portion of them. The sample has around 71,000 clones, approximately 80% seen once. Source material: blood. Receptors were obtained from a person between 55 and 70 years old with breast cancer. The CDR3 runs from the conserved cysteine through the conserved F or W. Each record gives: D gene, V gene, J gene, clone size, CDR3 protein, CDR3 DNA. A D gene is named only where the DNA matches it firmly. Rows give clone size only sometimes, using once, few, many, or a class for an expanded clone.

D: .; V: TRBV19; J: TRBJ1-1; size: .; CDR3: CASSAGVYGTEAFF; DNA: TGTGCCAGTAGTGCAGGGGTGTATGGGACTGAAGCTTTCTTT
D: TRBD1; V: TRBV19; J: TRBJ1-4; size: .; CDR3: CASRDPGQPNEKLFF; DNA: TGTGCCAGTAGGGATCCGGGACAGCCTAATGAAAAACTGTTTTTT
D: .; V: TRBV2; J: TRBJ2-1; size: .; CDR3: CASSEGGRGGFGEQFF; DNA: TGTGCCAGCAGCGAGGGAGGGAGGGGGGGCTTCGGTGAGCAGTTCTTC
D: .; V: TRBV28; J: TRBJ2-7; size: few; CDR3: CASSLYRGTYEQYF; DNA: TGTGCCAGCAGTTTATATCGGGGAACCTACGAGCAGTACTTC
D: .; V: TRBV9; J: TRBJ1-5; size: .; CDR3: CASSVGSNQPQHF; DNA: TGTGCCAGCAGCGTAGGTTCGAATCAGCCCCAGCATTTT
D: .; V: TRBV27; J: TRBJ1-4; size: .; CDR3: CASSLSRQGGQKLFF; DNA: TGTGCCAGCAGTTTATCTCGCCAGGGAGGGCAAAAACTGTTTTTT
D: TRBD2; V: TRBV6-4; J: TRBJ2-3; size: medium-sized; CDR3: CASSATSGSNTDTQYF; DNA: TGTGCCAGCAGTGCGACTAGCGGGAGCAACACAGATACGCAGTATTTT
D: .; V: TRBV7-2; J: TRBJ2-1; size: .; CDR3: CASSQRGGRFNEQFF; DNA: TGTGCCAGCAGCCAACGAGGGGGGCGGTTTAATGAGCAGTTCTTC
D: .; V: TRBV9; J: TRBJ1-4; size: .; CDR3: CASSPWGTMKKLFF; DNA: TGTGCCAGCAGCCCTTGGGGCACGATGAAAAAACTGTTTTTT
D: .; V: TRBV21-1; J: TRBJ1-5; size: .; CDR3: CASSLQGPWQPQHF; DNA: TGTGCCAGCAGTCTCCAAGGACCCTGGCAGCCCCAGCATTTT
D: .; V: TRBV10-3; J: TRBJ2-7; size: .; CDR3: CAISESGAHEQYF; DNA: TGTGCCATCAGTGAGTCGGGAGCCCACGAGCAGTACTTC